A selection of T cell receptor beta chains follows, all from one sample in a study of T cells in Graves' hyperthyroidism and ophthalmopathy. Each CDR3 protein gets one entry after TCRdb re-called the multiplex PCR reads with MiXCR. The sample has about 420,000 distinct CDR3 sequences; less than 20% are singletons. Specimen: blood. The receptors stem from a woman younger than 35 with Graves' hyperthyroidism. Both conserved end residues are part of each CDR3. D genes are given only for firm matches. Not every row has a clone size; where given, it reads once, few, many or a size class.

j_call v_call d_call clone_size cdr3_nt cdr3_aa
TRBJ2-1 TRBV11-2 - - TGTGCCAGCAGCTTAGGTAACGGGCCCTACAATGAGCAGTTCTTC CASSLGNGPYNEQFF
TRBJ2-6 TRBV11-3 - many TGTGCCAGCAGCGGATTGACAGGTGGGGCCAACGTCCTGACTTTC CASSGLTGGANVLTF
TRBJ1-2 TRBV15 - few TGTGCCACCCAGACTGAAGATAACTATGGCTACACCTTC CATQTEDNYGYTF
TRBJ1-2 TRBV20-1 - few TGCAGTGCTAGAGTCTCCGGCTACACCTTC CSARVSGYTF
TRBJ1-3 TRBV12-3/TRBV12-4 - - TGTGCCAGCAGCCTCGGAGGAATTGGAAACACCATATATTTT CASSLGGIGNTIYF
TRBJ2-3 TRBV2 - many TGTGCCAGCGGCGGGGCTAGCGCTGCCACAGATACGCAGTATTTT CASGGASAATDTQYF
TRBJ2-7 TRBV7-9 - - TGTGCCAGCAGCTCAACGGGAGACGCTTACGAGCAGTACTTC CASSSTGDAYEQYF
TRBJ1-1 TRBV9 TRBD1 - TGTGCCAGCAGCGAGACAGGGGGCAATACTGAAGCTTTCTTT CASSETGGNTEAFF
TRBJ2-1 TRBV19 - few TGTGCCAGTAGTATGAGTGTAGGTAATGAGCAGTTCTTC CASSMSVGNEQFF
TRBJ2-7 TRBV20-1 - many TGCAGTGCTAGAGATGGCTCGTTCTACGAGCAGTACTTC CSARDGSFYEQYF
TRBJ2-7 TRBV2 TRBD2 many TGTGCCAGCAGCCTTAGCGGGGGAGGATCCTACGAGCAGTACTTC CASSLSGGGSYEQYF
TRBJ2-3 TRBV28 TRBD2 many TGTGCCAGCAGTTTATGGTTTGTTGTGAAACGGGGGGATAAACGTGGCACAGATACGCAGTATTTT CASSLWFVVKRGDKRGTDTQYF
TRBJ1-1 TRBV5-1 - - TGCGCCAGCAGCTTCCCAACCTCGGGGGGGCTTGGCACTGAAGCTTTCTTT CASSFPTSGGLGTEAFF
TRBJ1-2 TRBV29-1 TRBD1 few TGCAGCGTTCCCCGGGACAGGGGGCGTAGCTATGGCTACACCTTC CSVPRDRGRSYGYTF
TRBJ2-3 TRBV11-2 - many TGTGCCAGCAGCCGACAGATCCCCGCAGATACGCAGTATTTT CASSRQIPADTQYF